Below, one T cell receptor (beta chain) is given with its context. It has no known antigen specificity. Base qualities are not recorded, but no much larger clone differs from it by a single base. This record comes from a study of cytomegalovirus exposure and HLA in healthy donors listed by TCRdb under 2017. About the investigation overall: An earlier analysis of 587 of the donors reported about 300 Gb of sequence data and 100 million to 120 million unique TCR beta sequences obtained from some 170 million T cells. In a later genetic analysis, genome-wide SNP genotypes for about three fifths of the 666 donors were used, and that subset was treated as a discovery cohort. Among the approximately 400 genotyped donors, approximately 82% belonged to the genetic ancestry cluster associated with self-reported Caucasian donors. Rather than using new phenotypic data, the later analysis identified candidate immune exposures from TCR beta sequences and from how often those sequences occurred across donors. To predict cytomegalovirus infection status, the study combined high-throughput TCR immunosequencing, statistical association of individual TCRs with disease status, and machine learning. Donor age, sex, ethnicity and CMV serostatus were collected together with the repertoire data. To decide whether each TCR beta V gene segment behaved as functional or pseudogenic, an earlier analysis of nearly 600 of the donors relied on high-throughput TCR beta sequencing. The study aimed to test whether cataloging public T cell receptors could reveal signatures of past pathogen exposure. The number of donors typed differed by locus, with 629-630 for A, B, C, DRB1 and DQB1, around 500 for DQA1, over 600 for DPA1, and under 490 for DPB1. A separate validation cohort of over 95 different subjects was used in addition to the roughly 620-subject first cohort. Class I and class II HLA loci were covered by the typing at four-digit resolution. An early release covering over 500 HLA-typed donors comprised about 290 gigabases of sequencing data and some 79 million unique TCR sequences. Roughly five DR-DQ haplotypes were handled as single units for association and clustering, since linkage in the cohort was strong. Among 350 to 400 genotyped donors of the cohort, an average of 235,054 unique TCR beta nucleotide sequences were sequenced per donor, roughly 18% of them non-productive. All discovery cohort repertoires had been generated using a single sequencing platform. A later analysis re-analyzed previously published TCR beta repertoires from about 600 donors and added high-resolution HLA genotyping to study TCR occurrence patterns. The T cell repertoires of 550 to 850 subjects were profiled by immunosequencing and related to cytomegalovirus serostatus. The research as a whole found: According to a later analysis, most CMV-associated TCR beta chains appeared to be HLA-restricted, and the HLA associations seemed to be driven largely by CMV exposure. In vitro tests confirmed that three of the cytomegalovirus-associated TCR beta chains recognize cytomegalovirus antigens. For the cohort, immune exposure information was limited to CMV serostatus. Correlated functional status among segregating V segments might be attributable to linkage disequilibrium, but an unknown experimental factor could not be ruled out. Most TCR sequences were observed very rarely across donors, whereas some public TCRs were present in many individuals. Broadly in line with IMGT annotations, most TCR beta V segments showed up in productive rearrangements about 87% or about 30% of the time in an earlier analysis of some 590 of the donors. In a later analysis, several top co-occurrence clusters were reported to appear linked to parvovirus B19, influenza, CMV and Epstein-Barr virus. Seventeen rarely observed V segments, including chromosome 9 orphons, were excluded from the earlier analysis of approximately 500 of the donors because counts were too low. The authors suggested that the approach could potentially be extended to other disease states and immunological phenotypes. In this cohort, only TCR beta chains were sequenced, and detectable features were limited by the absence of alpha or paired-chain data. At a false discovery rate of 0.05, a later analysis linked 15,000 to 20,000 TCR beta sequences to specific HLA alleles. A further reported finding was that TCR beta sequences accurately predicted the HLA-A and HLA-B alleles for most subjects in the first cohort. A later analysis found that TCR association rates varied across HLA loci, with DRB1 alleles showing the most associated TCRs and HLA-C alleles the fewest. When HLA alleles, especially DR and DQ, strongly co-occurred, TCR associations were difficult to assign to individual alleles. In a later genetic analysis, a missense DCLRE1C variant was associated with V-gene and J-gene trimming of TCR beta chains, and the association was replicated in an independent cohort. The presence/absence analyses assumed that sequencing depth was roughly uniform across donors, and that assumption may not be true. Compared with equally common non-associated chains, HLA-associated TCR beta chains in a later analysis were more clonally expanded and had lower generation probabilities. Compared with the approximately 720-donor mean, donors in an Asian-associated ancestry cluster had fewer N-insertions in productive TCRs, according to a later genetic analysis. HLA typing was unavailable for some donors at each locus, so association tests used only the typed subset. A total of fewer than 200 TCR beta chains were listed by the study as associated with cytomegalovirus. Cytomegalovirus status was reported to be diagnosed by the classifier with high specificity and sensitivity in both the original and validation cohorts. The sequencing pipeline was judged likely to have produced a cluster of highly shared sequence variants as a technical artifact.

The protocol used for the library was the immunoSEQ multiplex PCR assay. The multiplex PCR relied on a mix of 60 forward primers for TCR Vbeta segments and 13 reverse primers for TCR Jbeta segments. The CDR3 region of rearranged TCR beta genes was amplified from genomic DNA by a multiplex PCR assay. The amplified TCR beta libraries were sequenced on the Illumina HiSeq System as 87-base-pair reads. As for the original processing: In a later analysis, some 80 million unique TCR beta chains were counted across the roughly 610 repertoires, and some 10 million of these chains were shared by at least two donors. A nearest-neighbor algorithm error-corrected the raw reads and collapsed the reads into unique sequences, merging closely related sequences to remove PCR and sequencing errors. To assign V, D and J gene segments, CDR3 sequences were aligned to IMGT reference sequences. For a sequence to be retained, a match of at least six nucleotides was required to both a V gene segment and a J gene segment. Rearrangements were classified as productive when the CDR3 lacked stop codons and remained in frame with V and J, and all other rearrangements were classified as non-productive. Following IMGT convention, CDR3 was defined as the stretch from the second conserved V-encoded cysteine up to the conserved J-encoded phenylalanine. Sequences without an unambiguous match to a single V gene segment were excluded from the earlier analysis of approximately 600 of the donors. An earlier analysis of some 500 of the donors classified V segments as functional when productive rearrangements were above 56.7% and as segregating when the standard deviation between donors was above 5%. A statistical classification framework was built for diagnosing cytomegalovirus status from the catalog of TCR beta chain sequences. V and J gene assignment, in a later analysis, came from comparing TCR nucleotide sequences with IMGT/GENE-DB human TR gene sequences. The TCRdist pipeline was used in a later analysis to assign CDR3 sequences and most-parsimonious VDJ recombination scenarios. In a later analysis, each TCR beta chain was defined by its CDR3 amino acid sequence together with its V-gene family, and reads without a unique V-gene family were excluded. As a way to deal with suspected cross-contamination and a sequencing artifact, a later analysis dropped hundreds of nucleotide sequences that were highly shared and had low generation probability. For each public chain, a later analysis derived a clonal expansion index from normalized ranks of inferred template counts within each repertoire. In a later analysis, generation probabilities were computed with a VDJ recombination model fitted to out-of-frame rearrangements, and the resulting probabilities were checked against IGoR. In a later analysis, hypergeometric tests were used to score TCR-TCR, TCR-HLA and TCR-CMV co-occurrence, with a repertoire-size bias correction applied to TCR pairs. False discovery rates were estimated in a later analysis by permuting HLA or CMV assignments 20 times. In a later analysis, co-occurring TCRs were grouped with DBSCAN, and TCRdist sequence similarity was added when clustering was performed within HLA-allele-positive subsets. For co-occurrence clustering, repertoires with fewer than 30,000 or more than 120,000 public chains were excluded, along with roughly 5 repertoires with anomalous nucleotide sharing. TCRdb took over this immuneACCESS table, retaining in-frame rearrangements with V and J assigned. Such tables are incomplete; in checked studies, under half of the missing clones stem from an unresolved V gene, and the remainder is unexplained. V, J and clone size derive from that table, while D and trimming were established from the DNA sequence. This sample holds 150,000 to 200,000 clones; 82% were observed only once. About 1.5% of the sample belongs to the ten largest clones.

The cohort comprised 710 or so healthy bone marrow donors. At the time of sampling, all cohort members were nominally healthy, though unrecorded immune exposures were likely present. The donor tested CMV seronegative, placing the donor among the roughly 400 seronegative members of the cohort. A peripheral blood sample was provided by each donor, and peripheral blood mononuclear cells were used for TCR beta sequencing. The Qiagen DNeasy Blood Extraction Kit was used to extract genomic DNA from the blood cell samples. Specimen: PBMCs. The receptor was isolated from a man in his forties in good health and CMV-seronegative.

CDR3 sequence: CASSFGRGVSPLHF. The bases are TGTGCCAGCAGTTTTGGTCGGGGTGTTTCACCCCTCCACTTT. This chain is built from TRBV27 and TRBJ1-6, with the D gene call left open. CDR1 and CDR2, looked up from the germline V gene (reference sequence), are MNHEY and SMNVEV. The V and J ends are trimmed by 3 bases and 9 bases, leaving 12 bases between them. Including the terminal cysteine and phenylalanine, the CDR3 comprises 14 residues. The DNA shown is the 42-base CDR3, in frame from base 1.